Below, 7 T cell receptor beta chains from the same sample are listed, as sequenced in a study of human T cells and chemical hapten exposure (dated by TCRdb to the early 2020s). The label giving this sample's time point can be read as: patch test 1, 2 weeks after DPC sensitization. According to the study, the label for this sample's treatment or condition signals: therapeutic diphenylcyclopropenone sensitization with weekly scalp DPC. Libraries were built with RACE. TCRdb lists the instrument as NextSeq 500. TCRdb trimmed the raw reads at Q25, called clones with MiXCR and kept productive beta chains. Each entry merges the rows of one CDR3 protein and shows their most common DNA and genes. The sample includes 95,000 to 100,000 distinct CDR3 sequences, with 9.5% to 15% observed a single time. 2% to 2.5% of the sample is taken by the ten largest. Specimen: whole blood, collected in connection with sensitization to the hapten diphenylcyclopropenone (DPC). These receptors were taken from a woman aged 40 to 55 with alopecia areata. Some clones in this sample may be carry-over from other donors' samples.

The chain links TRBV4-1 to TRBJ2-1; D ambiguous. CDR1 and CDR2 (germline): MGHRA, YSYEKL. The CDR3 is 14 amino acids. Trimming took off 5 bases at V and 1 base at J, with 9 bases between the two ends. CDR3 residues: CASSSSPSYNEQFF. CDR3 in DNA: TGCGCCAGCAGCTCCAGCCCGTCCTACAATGAGCAGTTCTTC.

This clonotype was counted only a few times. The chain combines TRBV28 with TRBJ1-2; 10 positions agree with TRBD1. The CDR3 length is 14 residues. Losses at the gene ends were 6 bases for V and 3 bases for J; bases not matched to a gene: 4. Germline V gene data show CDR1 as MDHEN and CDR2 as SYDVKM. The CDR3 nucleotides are TGTGCCAGCAGCGGGACAGGGGAAGACTATGGCTACACCTTC. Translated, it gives CASSGTGEDYGYTF.

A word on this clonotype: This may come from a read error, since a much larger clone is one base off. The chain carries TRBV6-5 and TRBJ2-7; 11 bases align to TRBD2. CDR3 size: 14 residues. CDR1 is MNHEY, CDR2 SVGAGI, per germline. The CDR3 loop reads CTSRMPGLAAEQYF. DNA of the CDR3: TGTACCAGCAGAATGCCGGGACTAGCGGCCGAGCAGTACTTC.

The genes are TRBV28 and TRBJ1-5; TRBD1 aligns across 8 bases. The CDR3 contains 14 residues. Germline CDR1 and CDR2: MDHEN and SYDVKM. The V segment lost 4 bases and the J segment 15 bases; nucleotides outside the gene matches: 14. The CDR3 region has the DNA TGTGCCAGCAGTTCAAACCCCGGACAGGGATTAGGGCATTTT. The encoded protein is CASSSNPGQGLGHF.

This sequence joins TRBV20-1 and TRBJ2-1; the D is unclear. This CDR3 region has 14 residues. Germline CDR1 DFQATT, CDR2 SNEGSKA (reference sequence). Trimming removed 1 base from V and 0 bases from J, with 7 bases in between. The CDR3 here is CSARGMSSYNEQFF. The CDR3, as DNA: TGCAGTGCTAGAGGGATGAGCTCCTACAATGAGCAGTTCTTC.

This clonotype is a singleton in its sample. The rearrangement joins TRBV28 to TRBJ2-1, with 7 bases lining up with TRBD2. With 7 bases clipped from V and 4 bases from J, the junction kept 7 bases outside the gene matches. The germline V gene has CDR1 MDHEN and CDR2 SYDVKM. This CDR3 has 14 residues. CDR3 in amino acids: CASTPGGRYNEQFF. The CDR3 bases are TGTGCCAGCACCCCCGGGGGGAGATACAATGAGCAGTTCTTC.

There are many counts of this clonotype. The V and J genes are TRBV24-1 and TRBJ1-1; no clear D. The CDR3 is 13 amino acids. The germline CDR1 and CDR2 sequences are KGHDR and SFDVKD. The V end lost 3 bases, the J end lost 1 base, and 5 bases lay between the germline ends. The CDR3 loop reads CATSDPTNTEAFF. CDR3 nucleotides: TGTGCCACCAGTGATCCCACGAACACTGAAGCTTTCTTT.